This T cell receptor (beta chain) stems from a study of blood T cell repertoires in COVID-19. Study background: T cells, B-cell-depleted T cells, or PBMCs provided the cDNA or gDNA that served as material.

Clones were read by immunoSEQ multiplex PCR, and TCRdb kept only the in-frame ones, dropping some. This sample has some 180,000 clones, with nearly 80% found just once. This clone has just one count. Germline V lookup: CDR1 MDHEN, CDR2 SYDVKM. The CDR3 has 16 amino acids. Between the trimmed V and J ends, which lost 7 bases and 0 bases, there was a span of 16 bases. The sequenced material came from PBMCs or T cells enriched from blood (not recorded which). The sequence derives from a man between 60 and 75 years old who had been exposed to COVID-19. The chain employs TRBV28 and TRBJ1-3; TRBD1 is a possible D gene (5 bases). The CDR3 DNA reads as TGTGCCAGCAACGGGGGACGGGGGAGCTCTGGAAACACCATATATTTT. Translation gives CASNGGRGSSGNTIYF.